This T cell receptor beta chain is from a study of blood T cells in healthy people across ages. A J-beta primer mix and a sample-barcoded 5' primer were used in a second PCR of roughly 7 to 12 cycles. Each CDR3 protein gets one entry after TCRdb re-called the 5' RACE reads with MiXCR. The sample yields about 1.5 million distinct CDR3 sequences, about 40% seen once. The trim removed 4 bases at V and 9 bases at J, leaving 14 bases unmatched. The CDR3 contains 16 residues. From germline, CDR1 is SNHLY and CDR2 FYNNEI. The study, taken as a whole, reports: CMV status of donors was unknown, possibly confounding expanded clonotype changes. While age rose, TCR beta diversity per million T cells dropped in a roughly linear way.

For this clonotype: Its target is unknown.

Samples each yielded at least 5 micrograms of total RNA. The sample was blood. This sequence was found in a woman aged 18-29 years in good health. The V call is TRBV2, the J call TRBJ2-1; 8 bases are a match to TRBD2. The CDR3 DNA follows: TGTGCCAGCAGTGTTGGGTTAAACGGGGGGGCCGGTGAGCAGTTCTTC. This encodes CASSVGLNGGAGEQFF.